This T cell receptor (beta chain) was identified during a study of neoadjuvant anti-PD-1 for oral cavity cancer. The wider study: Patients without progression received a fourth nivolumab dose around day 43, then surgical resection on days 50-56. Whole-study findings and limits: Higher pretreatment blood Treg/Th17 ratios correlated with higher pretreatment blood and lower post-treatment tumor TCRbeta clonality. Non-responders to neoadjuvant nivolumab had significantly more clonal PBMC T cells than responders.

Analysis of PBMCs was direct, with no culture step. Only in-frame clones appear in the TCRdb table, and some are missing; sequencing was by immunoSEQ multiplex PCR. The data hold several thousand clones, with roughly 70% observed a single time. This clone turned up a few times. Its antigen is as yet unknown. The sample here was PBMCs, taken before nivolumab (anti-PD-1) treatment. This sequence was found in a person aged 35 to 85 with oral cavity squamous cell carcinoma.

The DNA for the CDR3 is TGTGCCAGCAGTTTATCGTGGGGGGACAGGGAGTACAATGAGCAGTTCTTC. Translation: CASSLSWGDREYNEQFF. The chain joins TRBV27 to TRBJ2-1, with 9 bases lining up with TRBD1. The CDR3 is 17 amino acids. J gave up 4 bases and V 0 bases, and 7 bases lay outside the gene matches. The V gene's germline CDR1 is MNHEY and CDR2 SMNVEV (reference sequence).